These T cell receptor beta chains were read from a single sample in a study of identical twins. TCRdb processed the 5' RACE reads anew with MiXCR; each CDR3 protein has one entry. The sample shows 400,000 or so distinct CDR3 sequences, 7% to 9.5% of them seen only once. Material for sequencing was naive T cells sorted from blood. The receptors were sampled from a woman aged 50 to 60 in good health. CDR3s leave out the opening cysteine and the closing phenylalanine or tryptophan.

v_gene	j_gene	CDR3aa
TRBV4-1	TRBJ2-1	ASSPLTGEDEQF
TRBV15	TRBJ1-6	ATDREYNSPLH
TRBV20-1	TRBJ2-5	SAREAREVQETQY
TRBV12-3/TRBV12-4	TRBJ2-1	PSSLDRSLNEQF
TRBV20-1	TRBJ2-3	SARLGQSTDTQY
TRBV24-1	TRBJ1-2	ATSDPPNYGYT
TRBV5-1	TRBJ1-1	ASSLAGLEGTEAF
TRBV15	TRBJ2-6	ATSRRQGGGANVLT
TRBV20-1	TRBJ1-3	SATTGTRGNTIY
TRBV20-1	TRBJ2-1	SARLVGGSSYNEQF
TRBV3-1	TRBJ2-1	ASSQASGAGAWWNEQF
TRBV27	TRBJ2-3	ASSFKGLAGGYTDTQY
TRBV7-9	TRBJ2-2	AAAALGRFTGELF
TRBV19	TRBJ2-1	ASSLDRGLTNEQF
TRBV5-1	TRBJ1-1	ASSVQPNTEAF
TRBV6-5	TRBJ1-4	ASSYILSATNEKLF
TRBV5-6	TRBJ2-1	ASSLTGVSSYNEQF
TRBV25-1	TRBJ2-7	ASSDSLAML
TRBV4-2	TRBJ2-1	ASSQATPTYNEQF
TRBV10-3	TRBJ2-6	AIRDFSGANVLT
TRBV27	TRBJ2-3	ASSQRTGADTQY
TRBV18	TRBJ2-7	ASHGQGAYEQY
TRBV12-3/TRBV12-4	TRBJ2-1	ASTRLAGHNEQF
TRBV7-2	TRBJ2-1	ASSLSAGFYNEQF
TRBV11-2	TRBJ2-2	ASSLGRIVGYTGELF
TRBV21-1	TRBJ2-2	ASSKDYRSTGELF
TRBV5-6	TRBJ2-5	ASSLLVTGGTEETQY
TRBV2	TRBJ2-1	ASSERTPYNEQF
TRBV11-3	TRBJ2-1	ASSRRDGNNEQF
TRBV14	TRBJ1-2	ASSPGTVYGYT
TRBV3-1	TRBJ1-1	ASRDRAGKTEAF
TRBV10-3	TRBJ2-7	AISESSAGFAYEQY
TRBV11-2	TRBJ2-6	ASSLGRTGANVLT
TRBV9	TRBJ2-1	ASSVGVGVGVRYNEQF
TRBV6-5	TRBJ2-4	ASIARGAKNIQY
TRBV5-1	TRBJ2-3	ASSAGSPDTQY